The 15 T cell receptor beta chains below were found in one sample sequenced in a study of blood T cell repertoires in COVID-19. Here immunoSEQ multiplex PCR was the method, and the copy in TCRdb shows in-frame clones only, minus some. The data hold approximately 100,000 clones, with 70% to 90% observed a single time. Input material: PBMCs or T cells enriched from blood (not recorded which). The receptors come from a woman aged 45-60 years who had recovered from COVID-19.

This clone was counted a few times. The CDR3 loop reads CASSREGGGNEQFF. CDR3 nucleotide sequence: TGTGCCAGCAGCCGCGAAGGGGGGGGTAATGAGCAGTTCTTC. The genes are TRBV3-1 (or the pseudogene TRBV3-2) and TRBJ2-1, with D perhaps matching TRBD2 (7 bases). V was pared by 4 bases and J by 7 bases, with 14 bases between. Germline V gene sequence: CDR1 LGHDT, CDR2 YNNKEL (reference sequence). The CDR3 is made up of 14 amino acids.

The count of this clone is one. J is TRBJ1-2 and V is TRBV18; TRBD1 might be the D (5 bases). Deletions cut 6 bases from V and 10 bases from J, with 24 bases between. Per the germline V gene, CDR1 is KGHSH and CDR2 is LQKENI. The CDR3 length is 15 residues. The DNA for the CDR3 is TGTGCCAGCTCTACCCCAACCGGGACTAAATACGACTACACCTTC. Translating gives CASSTPTGTKYDYTF.

CDR3 nucleotides: TGTGCCTGGAGGCTTGGCCAAAGCAATCAGCCCCAGCATTTT. Protein: CAWRLGQSNQPQHF. The chain combines TRBV30 with TRBJ1-5; D not certain. V dropped 3 bases and J dropped 1 base, with 10 bases sitting between them. Germline V CDR1 and CDR2: GTSNPN, SVGIG (reference sequence). The CDR3 sequence is 14 residues long.

DNA for the CDR3: TGTGCCAGCACCGACGAGCGGGGGCGAACACACAATGAGCAGTTCTTC. Its translation is CASTDERGRTHNEQFF. The chain combines TRBV2 with TRBJ2-1; 8 positions match TRBD2. The V gene's germline CDR1 is SNHLY and CDR2 FYNNEI. The CDR3 is 16 amino acids. After removal of 7 bases from V and 5 bases from J, the junction contained 13 bases not matched to a gene.

The chain uses TRBV25-1 and TRBJ2-4; TRBD2 aligns across 7 bases. The CDR3 length is 11 residues. J gave up 6 bases and V 8 bases, and 1 base lay outside the gene matches. Germline V lookup: CDR1 MGHDK, CDR2 SYGVNS. CDR3 nucleotides: TGTGCCAGCGGGGGGGGAAACATTCAGTACTTC. As protein: CASGGGNIQYF.

This rearrangement joins TRBV10-3 to TRBJ1-1, with no clear D. This CDR3 region has 14 residues. The V end lost 2 bases, the J end lost 4 bases, and 11 bases lay between the germline ends. Looked up from germline, CDR1 is ENHRY and CDR2 is SYGVKD. This chain's CDR3 is CAISERGVGTEAFF. The CDR3, as DNA: TGTGCCATCAGTGAGCGGGGTGTGGGCACTGAAGCTTTCTTT.

The J gene is TRBJ2-3, the V gene TRBV27, with a tentative D call TRBD2 (5 bases). The CDR3 is made up of 14 amino acids. The germline V gene has CDR1 MNHEY and CDR2 SMNVEV (reference sequence). V was clipped by 4 bases and J by 0 bases, with 8 bases between them. In nucleotides, the CDR3 is TGTGCCAGCAGTTCCCTAGCTAGCACAGATACGCAGTATTTT. It yields the protein CASSSLASTDTQYF.

The genes are TRBV5-5 and TRBJ1-1; no definite D call. CDR1 is SGHKS, CDR2 YYEKEE, per germline (reference sequence). CDR3 size: 13 residues. V was cut by 10 bases and J by 1 base, with 14 bases left in between. This chain's CDR3 is CASGFWGNTEAFF. CDR3 nucleotides: TGTGCCTCGGGGTTTTGGGGGAACACTGAAGCTTTCTTT.

V is TRBV25-1 and J is TRBJ2-2; TRBD2 aligns across 8 bases. Unmatched junction bases numbered 4, after V lost 6 bases and J lost 4 bases. The germline V gene has CDR1 MGHDK and CDR2 SYGVNS. The CDR3 length is 14 residues. CDR3 DNA: TGTGCCAGCAGCGCGGGACTAGGCACCGGGGAGCTGTTTTTT. It is translated as CASSAGLGTGELFF.

This rearrangement joins TRBV19 to TRBJ2-7, with TRBD2 identical over 7 bases. In germline, CDR1 is LNHDA, CDR2 SQIVND (reference sequence). V was pared by 6 bases and J by 0 bases, with 11 bases of the junction left unmatched. The CDR3 spans 16 residues. CDR3 residues: CASSPGSGRSSYEQYF. CDR3 sequence (DNA): TGTGCCAGTAGCCCGGGATCCGGGAGGAGCTCCTACGAGCAGTACTTC.

The V call is TRBV11-2, the J call TRBJ2-5; the match to TRBD2 covers 9 bases. The germline V gene has CDR1 SGHAT and CDR2 FQNNGV. This CDR3 has 16 amino acids. V lost 2 bases to trimming and J lost 2 bases; unmatched junction nucleotides: 6. This CDR3 reads CASSLRSGGLQETQYF. CDR3 in DNA: TGTGCCAGCAGCTTAAGGAGCGGGGGGTTACAAGAGACCCAGTACTTC.

Only a few counts were recorded for this clone. The chain couples TRBV6-6 to TRBJ1-6, with 8 bases that match TRBD1. Germline-derived CDR1 and CDR2 are MNHNY and SVGAGI (reference sequence). The CDR3 spans 15 residues. V was clipped by 3 bases and J by 5 bases; unmatched bases: 3. The DNA of the CDR3 is TGTGCCAGCAGTTATAAGACAGGGGATAATTCACCCCTCCACTTT. It is translated as CASSYKTGDNSPLHF.

The rearrangement links TRBV19 to TRBJ1-5; D not certain. This CDR3 is 16 amino acids long. The germline CDR1 and CDR2 sequences are LNHDA and SQIVND (reference sequence). V lost 4 bases and J 0 bases, leaving 13 bases between the germline ends. CDR3 loop: CASSRKRDYSNQPQHF. CDR3 DNA sequence: TGTGCCAGTAGTAGGAAGAGGGATTATAGCAATCAGCCCCAGCATTTT.

This chain links TRBV28 with TRBJ1-1; D remains unclear. Germline V gene data show CDR1 as MDHEN and CDR2 as SYDVKM. Trimming took 3 bases from V and 7 from J, leaving 9 bases between them. The CDR3 contains 12 residues. The CDR3 DNA sequence: TGTGCCAGCAGTTTTAGAACAGTTGAAGCTTTCTTT. Translated, it gives CASSFRTVEAFF.

The CDR3: CASSPNSLYQETQYF. CDR3 DNA: TGTGCCAGTAGCCCAAACAGTTTGTACCAAGAGACCCAGTACTTC. The genes are TRBV19 and TRBJ2-5; D ambiguous. This CDR3 is 15 amino acids long. Trimming removed 6 bases from V and 0 bases from J, with 14 bases in between. The germline gives CDR1 LNHDA, CDR2 SQIVND (reference sequence).